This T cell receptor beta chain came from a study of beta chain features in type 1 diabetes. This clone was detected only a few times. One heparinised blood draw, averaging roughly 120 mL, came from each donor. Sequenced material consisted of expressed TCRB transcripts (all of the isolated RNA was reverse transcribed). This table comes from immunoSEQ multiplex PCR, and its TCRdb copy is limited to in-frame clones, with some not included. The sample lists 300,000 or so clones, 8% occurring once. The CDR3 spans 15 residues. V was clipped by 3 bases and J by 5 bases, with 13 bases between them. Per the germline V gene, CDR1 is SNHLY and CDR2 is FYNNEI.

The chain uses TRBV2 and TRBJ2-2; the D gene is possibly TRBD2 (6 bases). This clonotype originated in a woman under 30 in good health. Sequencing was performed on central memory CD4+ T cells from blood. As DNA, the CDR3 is TGTGCCAGCAGTGAGGCGGGATCGAGAACCGGGGAGCTGTTTTTT. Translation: CASSEAGSRTGELFF.